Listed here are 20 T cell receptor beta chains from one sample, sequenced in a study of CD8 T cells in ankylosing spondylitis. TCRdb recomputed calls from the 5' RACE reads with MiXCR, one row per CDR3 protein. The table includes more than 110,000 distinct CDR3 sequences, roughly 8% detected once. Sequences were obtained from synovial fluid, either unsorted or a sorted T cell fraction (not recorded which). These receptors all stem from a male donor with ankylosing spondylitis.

DNA of the CDR3: TGTGCCATCAGTGAGTACGGGGATCAGCCCCAGCATTTT. Its translation is CAISEYGDQPQHF. V gene TRBV10-3 combines with J gene TRBJ1-5; D unclear. Trimming removed 1 base from V and 5 bases from J, with 6 bases in between. Per the germline V gene, CDR1 is ENHRY and CDR2 is SYGVKD. The CDR3 consists of 13 residues.

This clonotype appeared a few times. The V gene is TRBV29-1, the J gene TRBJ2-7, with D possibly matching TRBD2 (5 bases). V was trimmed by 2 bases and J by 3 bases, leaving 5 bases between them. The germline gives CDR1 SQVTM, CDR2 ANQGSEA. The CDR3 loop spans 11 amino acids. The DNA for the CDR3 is TGCAGCGTTGAACGGGACTACGAGCAGTACTTC. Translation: CSVERDYEQYF.

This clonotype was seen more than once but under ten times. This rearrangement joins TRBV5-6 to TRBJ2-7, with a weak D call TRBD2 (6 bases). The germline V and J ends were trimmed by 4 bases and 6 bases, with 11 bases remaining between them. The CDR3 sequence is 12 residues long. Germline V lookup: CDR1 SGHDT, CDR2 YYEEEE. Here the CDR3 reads CASSRWGGEQYF. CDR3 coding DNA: TGTGCCAGCAGCCGGTGGGGAGGCGAGCAGTACTTC.

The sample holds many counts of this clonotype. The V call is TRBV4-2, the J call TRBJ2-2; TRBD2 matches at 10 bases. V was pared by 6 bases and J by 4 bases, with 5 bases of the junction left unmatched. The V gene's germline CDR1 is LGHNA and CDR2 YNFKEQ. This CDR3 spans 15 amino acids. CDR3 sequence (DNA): TGTGCCAGCAGGAGCGGGAGGGATCCCACCGGGGAGCTGTTTTTT. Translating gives CASRSGRDPTGELFF.

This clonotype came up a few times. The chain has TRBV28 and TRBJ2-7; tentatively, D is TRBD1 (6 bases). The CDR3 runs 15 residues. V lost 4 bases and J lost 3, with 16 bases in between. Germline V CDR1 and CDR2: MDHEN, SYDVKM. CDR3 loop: CASSWTGQSDYEQYF. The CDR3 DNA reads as TGTGCCAGCAGTTGGACCGGACAGTCGGACTACGAGCAGTACTTC. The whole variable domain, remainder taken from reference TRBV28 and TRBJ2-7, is DVKVTQSSRYLVKRTGEKVFLECVQDMDHENMFWYRQDPGLGLRLIYFSYDVKMKEKGDIPEGYSVSREKKERFSLILESASTNQTSMYLCASSWTGQSDYEQYFGPGTRLTVT.

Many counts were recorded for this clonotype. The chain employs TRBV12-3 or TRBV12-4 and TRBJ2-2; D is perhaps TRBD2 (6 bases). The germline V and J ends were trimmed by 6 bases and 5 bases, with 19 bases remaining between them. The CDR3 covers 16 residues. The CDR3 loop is CASSPRGGAITGELFF. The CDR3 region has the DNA TGTGCCAGCAGCCCTCGAGGAGGGGCGATAACCGGGGAGCTGTTTTTT.

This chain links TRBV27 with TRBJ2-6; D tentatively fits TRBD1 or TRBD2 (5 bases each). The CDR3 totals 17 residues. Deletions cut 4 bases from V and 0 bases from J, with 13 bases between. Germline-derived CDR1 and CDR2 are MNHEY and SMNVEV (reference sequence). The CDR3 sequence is CASSWDGRSSGANVLTF. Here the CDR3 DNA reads TGTGCCAGCAGTTGGGACGGCCGGAGCTCTGGGGCCAACGTCCTGACTTTC.

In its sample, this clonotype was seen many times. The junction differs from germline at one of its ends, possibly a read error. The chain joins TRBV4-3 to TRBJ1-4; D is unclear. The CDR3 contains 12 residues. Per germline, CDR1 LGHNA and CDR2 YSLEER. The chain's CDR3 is CASSQEGIRLFF. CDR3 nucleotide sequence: TGCGCCAGCAGCCAAGAGGGGATCCGGTTGTTTTTC.

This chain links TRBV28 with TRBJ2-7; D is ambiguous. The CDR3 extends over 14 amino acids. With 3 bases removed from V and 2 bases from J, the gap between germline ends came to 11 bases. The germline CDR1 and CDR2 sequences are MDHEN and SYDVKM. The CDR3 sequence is CASSFPGRAYEQYF. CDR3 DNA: TGTGCCAGCAGTTTCCCAGGACGGGCCTACGAGCAGTACTTC.

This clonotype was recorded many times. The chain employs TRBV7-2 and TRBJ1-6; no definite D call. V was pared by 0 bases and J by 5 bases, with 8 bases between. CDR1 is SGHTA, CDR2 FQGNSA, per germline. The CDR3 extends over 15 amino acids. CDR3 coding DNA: TGTGCCAGCAGCTTAGCGCGGGTTCATAATTCACCCCTCCACTTT. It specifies CASSLARVHNSPLHF.

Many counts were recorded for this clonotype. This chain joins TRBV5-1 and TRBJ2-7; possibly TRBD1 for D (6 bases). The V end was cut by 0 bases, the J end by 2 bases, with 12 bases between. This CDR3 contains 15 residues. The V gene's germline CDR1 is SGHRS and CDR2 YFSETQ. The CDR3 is CASSLVGAGAYEQYF. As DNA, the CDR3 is TGCGCCAGCAGCTTGGTAGGAGCAGGGGCCTACGAGCAGTACTTC.

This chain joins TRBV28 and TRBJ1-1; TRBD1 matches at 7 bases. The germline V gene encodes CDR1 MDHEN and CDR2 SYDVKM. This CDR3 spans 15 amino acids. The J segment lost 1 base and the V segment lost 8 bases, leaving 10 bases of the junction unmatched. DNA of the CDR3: TGTGCCAGCGAACGCGGGGACAGAACGAACACTGAAGCTTTCTTT. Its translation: CASERGDRTNTEAFF.

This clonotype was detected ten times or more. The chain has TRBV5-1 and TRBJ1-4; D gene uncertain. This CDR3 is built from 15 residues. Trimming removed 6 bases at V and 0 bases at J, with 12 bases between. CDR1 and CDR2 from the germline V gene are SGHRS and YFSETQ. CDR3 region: CASKNQGATNEKLFF. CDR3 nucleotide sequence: TGCGCCAGCAAAAATCAAGGAGCAACTAATGAAAAACTGTTTTTT.

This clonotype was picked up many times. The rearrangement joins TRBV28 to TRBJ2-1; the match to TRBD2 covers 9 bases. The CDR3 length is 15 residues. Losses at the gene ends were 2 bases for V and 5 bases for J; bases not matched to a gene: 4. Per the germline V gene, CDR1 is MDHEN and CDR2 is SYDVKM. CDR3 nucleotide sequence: TGTGCCAGCAGTTTAGCGGGGGGGACACACAATGAGCAGTTCTTC. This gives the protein CASSLAGGTHNEQFF.

In DNA, the CDR3 is TGTGCCAGCAGCTTTAGGGGTGGGAACACCGGGGAGCTGTTTTTT. As protein: CASSFRGGNTGELFF. V usage is TRBV7-2 and J usage is TRBJ2-2; weak D call: TRBD1 (5 bases). Germline loops: CDR1 SGHTA, CDR2 FQGNSA. V was pared by 3 bases and J by 1 base, with 9 bases between. The CDR3 runs 15 residues. Drawing the rest from reference TRBV7-2 and TRBJ2-2, the complete variable domain is GAGVSQSPSNKVTEKGKDVELRCDPISGHTALYWYRQSLGQGLEFLIYFQGNSAPDKSGLPSDRFSAERTGGSVSTLTIQRTQQEDSAVYLCASSFRGGNTGELFFGEGSRLTVL.

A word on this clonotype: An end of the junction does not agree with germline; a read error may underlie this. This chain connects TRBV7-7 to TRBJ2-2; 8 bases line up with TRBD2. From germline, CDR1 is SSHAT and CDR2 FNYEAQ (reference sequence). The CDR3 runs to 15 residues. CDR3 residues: CASSRSGIRTGELFF. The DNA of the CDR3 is TGTGCTAGCAGCCGTAGCGGGATCCGCACCGGGGAGCTGTTTTTT.

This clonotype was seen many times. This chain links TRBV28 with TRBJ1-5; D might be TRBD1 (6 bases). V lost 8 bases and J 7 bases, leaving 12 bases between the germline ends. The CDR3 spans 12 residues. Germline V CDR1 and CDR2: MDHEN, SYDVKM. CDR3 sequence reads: CASARGGQPQHF. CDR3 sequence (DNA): TGTGCCAGCGCAAGGGGGGGCCAGCCCCAGCATTTT. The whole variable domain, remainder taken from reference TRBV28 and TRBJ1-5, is DVKVTQSSRYLVKRTGEKVFLECVQDMDHENMFWYRQDPGLGLRLIYFSYDVKMKEKGDIPEGYSVSREKKERFSLILESASTNQTSMYLCASARGGQPQHFGDGTRLSIL.

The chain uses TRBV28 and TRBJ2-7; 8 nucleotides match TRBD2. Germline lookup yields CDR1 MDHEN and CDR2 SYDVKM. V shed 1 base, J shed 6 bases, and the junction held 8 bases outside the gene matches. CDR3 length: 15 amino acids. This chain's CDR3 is CASSLLYGGRLEQYF. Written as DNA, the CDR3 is TGTGCCAGCAGTTTATTATATGGCGGGAGGCTCGAGCAGTACTTC.

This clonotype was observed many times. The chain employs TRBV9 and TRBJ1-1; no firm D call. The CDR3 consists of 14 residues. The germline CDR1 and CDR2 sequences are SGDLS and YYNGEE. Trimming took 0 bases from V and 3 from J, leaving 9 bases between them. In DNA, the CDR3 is TGTGCCAGCAGCGTAGCTGGGTACGACACTGAAGCTTTCTTT. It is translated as CASSVAGYDTEAFF.

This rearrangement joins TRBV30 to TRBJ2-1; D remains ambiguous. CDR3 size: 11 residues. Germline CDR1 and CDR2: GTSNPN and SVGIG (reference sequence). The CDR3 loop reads CATSMGFEQFF. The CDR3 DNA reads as TGTGCAACCAGCATGGGATTTGAGCAGTTCTTC.